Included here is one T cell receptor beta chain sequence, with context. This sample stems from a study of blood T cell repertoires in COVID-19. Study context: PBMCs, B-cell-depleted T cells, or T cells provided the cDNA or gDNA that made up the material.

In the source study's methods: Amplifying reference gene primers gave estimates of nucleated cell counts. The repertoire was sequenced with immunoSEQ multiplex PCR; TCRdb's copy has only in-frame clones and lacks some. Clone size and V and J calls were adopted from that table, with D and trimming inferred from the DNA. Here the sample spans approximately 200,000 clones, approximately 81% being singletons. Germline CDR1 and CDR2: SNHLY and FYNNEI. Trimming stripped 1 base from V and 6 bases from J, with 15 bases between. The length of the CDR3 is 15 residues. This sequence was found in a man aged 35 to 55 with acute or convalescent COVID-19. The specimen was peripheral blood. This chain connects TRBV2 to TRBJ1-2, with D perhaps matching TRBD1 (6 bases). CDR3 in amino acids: CASSEGMGGAHGYTF. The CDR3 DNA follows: TGTGCCAGCAGTGAAGGAATGGGGGGGGCCCATGGCTACACCTTC.